This TCR beta chain was sequenced during a study of PD-L1 blockade in urothelial cancer. The CDR3 has 16 amino acids. From germline, CDR1 is PRHDT and CDR2 FYEKMQ (reference sequence). Trimming removed 3 bases from V and 1 base from J; junction bases left unmatched: 8. On this clone itself: What it binds is unknown.

Method: immunoSEQ multiplex PCR; TCRdb's copy keeps in-frame clones and lacks some. In the table there are around 120,000 clones, about 85% of which are singletons. Study outcomes and limitations: Prediction of better survival came from below-median pretreatment blood TCR clonality.

The chain couples TRBV13 to TRBJ2-7, with 8 bases fitting TRBD2. Here the sequenced sample was PBMCs, taken around atezolizumab (anti-PD-L1) treatment. This receptor was identified in a man in his fifties with urothelial cancer. The CDR3 here is CASSFEAGVGSYEQYF. The CDR3 DNA follows: TGTGCCAGCAGCTTCGAAGCGGGAGTAGGGTCCTACGAGCAGTACTTC.